By sample share, the clone carrying this T cell receptor beta chain is medium-sized. The authors' processing: Reference gene primers were amplified, and this amplification served to estimate nucleated cell counts. Data came from immunoSEQ multiplex PCR; TCRdb stores just in-frame clones and leaves some out. V, J and clone size were drawn from that table, and D and trimming were deduced from the DNA. This table holds some 200,000 clones, 60% to 85% found once. The data belong to a study of blood T cell repertoires in COVID-19. Across the study: Specimens from acute and convalescent COVID-19 originated in the United States, Italy and Spain. T cells, B-cell-depleted T cells, or PBMCs provided the cDNA or gDNA that served as material.

The sequencing sample was made of peripheral blood. This sequence originates from a woman between 50 and 59 years old with active or convalescent COVID-19.

The chain's CDR3 is CASSPQRRQGGGYTF. The CDR3 coding sequence is TGTGCCAGCTCACCACAGAGGAGGCAGGGAGGCGGCTACACCTTC. The chain uses TRBV18 and TRBJ1-2, with D perhaps TRBD1 (5 bases). The germline V gene has CDR1 KGHSH and CDR2 LQKENI. This CDR3 has 15 residues. Trimming left V 1 base short and J 8 bases short, with 17 bases between.